These 32 T cell receptor beta chains were sequenced from one sample in a study of post-analysis software for immune sequencing data. Every TCR beta cDNA library bore unique molecular identifiers. MiXCR, applied by TCRdb to the PCR reads, yields one record per CDR3 protein. The repertoire includes 150,000 to 200,000 distinct CDR3 sequences, approximately 35% of them detected once, and roughly 28% sits in the top ten. The sample consisted of blood, taken after autologous hematopoietic stem cell transplantation. All receptors derive from a girl between 5 and 17 years old with multiple sclerosis.

This clonotype was picked up one time. The CDR3 DNA is TGTGCCAGCACCATGGGGTCGGACTACAATGAGCAGTACTTC. Protein sequence: CASTMGSDYNEQYF. This sequence joins TRBV7-9 and TRBJ2-7; tentative D call: TRBD2 (6 bases). This CDR3 region has 14 residues. Looked up from germline, CDR1 is SEHNR and CDR2 is FQNEAQ (reference sequence). Trimming cost V 7 bases and J 7 bases, with 20 bases left between them.

The CDR3 nucleotides read TGTGCCAGCAGCTTAGAATCTACGGAGACGCAGTATTTT. Translated: CASSLESTETQYF. V usage is TRBV7-8 and J usage is TRBJ2-3; no firm D call. Germline-derived CDR1 and CDR2 are SGHVS and FQNEAQ. This CDR3 spans 13 amino acids. The V end was cut by 1 base, the J end by 9 bases, with 11 bases between.

The rearrangement links TRBV9 to TRBJ1-2, with D tentatively TRBD1 (6 bases). V lost 0 bases and J lost 2, with 20 bases in between. Germline V lookup: CDR1 SGDLS, CDR2 YYNGEE. The CDR3 contains 18 residues. The CDR3 region is CASSVGLQGSPRNYGYTF. CDR3 sequence (DNA): TGTGCCAGCAGCGTAGGTCTACAGGGATCGCCTAGGAACTATGGCTACACCTTC.

The V gene is TRBV15, the J gene TRBJ2-1; a possible D gene is TRBD1 (5 bases). The CDR3 covers 16 residues. V lost 4 bases and J lost 0, with 13 bases in between. Germline V gene lookup returns CDR1 LNHNV and CDR2 YYDKDF (reference sequence). CDR3 residues: CATSNLGASSYNEQFF. The CDR3 DNA sequence: TGTGCCACCAGCAACCTAGGGGCAAGCTCCTACAATGAGCAGTTCTTC.

This rearrangement joins TRBV15 to TRBJ2-5, with a weak D call TRBD1 (5 bases). The CDR3 consists of 15 residues. Trimming took 3 bases from V and 5 from J, leaving 16 bases between them. From germline, CDR1 is LNHNV and CDR2 YYDKDF (reference sequence). This CDR3 reads CATSRPQGSGETQYF. The DNA of the CDR3 is TGTGCCACCAGCAGGCCCCAGGGAAGTGGGGAGACCCAGTACTTC. Filled out from reference TRBV15 and TRBJ2-5, the complete variable domain reads DAMVIQNPRYQVTQFGKPVTLSCSQTLNHNVMYWYQQKSSQAPKLLFHYYDKDFNNEADTPDNFQSRRPNTSFCFLDIRSPGLGDTAMYLCATSRPQGSGETQYFGPGTRLLVL.

This clonotype has a handful of counts. The chain has TRBV20-1 and TRBJ1-6; D gene unclear. Germline V gives CDR1 DFQATT, CDR2 SNEGSKA (reference sequence). Trimming shortened V by 2 bases and J by 5 bases, and 7 bases separated the two germline ends. The CDR3 has 13 amino acids. The CDR3 sequence is CSARIRDNSPLHF. DNA of the CDR3: TGCAGTGCTAGAATCCGCGATAATTCACCCCTCCACTTT.

Many counts were recorded for this clonotype. The CDR3 DNA reads as TGCAGCGTCTACAGGGTTACAGATACGCAGTATTTT. Translation gives CSVYRVTDTQYF. The chain uses TRBV29-1 and TRBJ2-3; a weak D match, TRBD1 (6 bases). Germline CDR1 and CDR2: SQVTM and ANQGSEA. This CDR3 is built from 12 residues. Deletions cut 6 bases from V and 3 bases from J, with 10 bases between.

This chain uses TRBV6-2 or TRBV6-3 with TRBJ1-1; D gene uncertain. CDR1 is MNHEY and CDR2 is SVGEGT in the germline V gene. The CDR3 totals 12 residues. Between the trimmed V and J ends, which lost 6 bases and 4 bases, there was a span of 9 bases. The CDR3 sequence: CASRTLVTEAFF. The CDR3 bases are TGTGCCAGCAGGACATTGGTCACTGAAGCTTTCTTT.

The V and J genes are TRBV20-1 and TRBJ1-5, with TRBD1 as a possible D gene (5 bases). V shed 2 bases and J shed 5 bases, with 10 bases lying between them. Germline V lookup: CDR1 DFQATT, CDR2 SNEGSKA (reference sequence). The CDR3 runs to 13 residues. The CDR3 coding sequence is TGCAGTGCTAGAAGAACAGGTCATCAGCCCCAGCATTTT. Residues: CSARRTGHQPQHF.

This sequence joins TRBV2 and TRBJ2-1; either TRBD1 or TRBD2 may supply D (5 bases each). V shed 8 bases and J shed 7 bases, with 21 bases lying between them. This CDR3 comprises 15 residues. Germline CDR1 SNHLY, CDR2 FYNNEI. The CDR3 reads CASSLGTGLWNEQFF. As DNA, the CDR3 is TGTGCCAGCTCACTCGGGACGGGCCTTTGGAATGAGCAGTTCTTC.

The genes are TRBV7-8 and TRBJ2-7; 7 nucleotides line up with TRBD1. The V and J ends lost 4 bases and 4 bases, in that order; junction bases with no gene match: 10. Germline CDR1 and CDR2: SGHVS and FQNEAQ. The CDR3 runs 15 residues. The CDR3 sequence: CASSYRPGTEYEQYF. The CDR3 DNA reads TGTGCCAGCAGCTATAGGCCCGGGACAGAATACGAGCAGTACTTC.

This clonotype was seen repeatedly, ten times or more. The chain links TRBV29-1 to TRBJ2-5; 8 positions agree with TRBD2. With 1 base clipped from V and 4 bases from J, the junction kept 8 bases outside the gene matches. CDR1 and CDR2 (germline): SQVTM, ANQGSEA. This CDR3 spans 15 amino acids. CDR3 coding DNA: TGCAGCGTTGAAGCCAGCGGGAGACCCACAGAGACCCAGTACTTC. As protein: CSVEASGRPTETQYF.

V and J are TRBV12-3 or TRBV12-4 and TRBJ2-7; 12 bases align to TRBD2. The CDR3 spans 18 residues. Unmatched junction bases numbered 10, after V lost 3 bases and J lost 1 base. The CDR3 is CASSFRLAGGPGSYEQYF. CDR3 bases: TGTGCCAGCAGTTTCCGTCTAGCGGGAGGGCCGGGGTCCTACGAGCAGTACTTC.

This clonotype was counted a single time. The chain carries TRBV20-1 and TRBJ2-1; 10 bases are a match to TRBD1. This CDR3 comprises 15 residues. The V gene's germline CDR1 is DFQATT and CDR2 SNEGSKA (reference sequence). With V trimmed by 0 bases and J by 3 bases, 2 bases remained unmatched. The CDR3 DNA is TGCAGTGCTAGAGAAGACAGGGGGCACTACAATGAGCAGTTCTTC. Translated: CSAREDRGHYNEQFF.

This clonotype has only a few counts. Germline and junction disagree at one end, which may indicate a read error. CDR3 loop: CASSWAELVRDNGQFF. For the CDR3, the DNA is TGTGCCAGCAGTTGGGCCGAGCTCGTTAGGGACAATGGGCAGTTCTTC. This chain joins TRBV12-3 or TRBV12-4 and TRBJ2-1; D perhaps matches TRBD1 (6 bases). The CDR3 spans 16 residues.

The chain recombines TRBV27 with TRBJ2-1; D not certain. CDR3 length: 15 residues. The V end was cut by 0 bases, the J end by 4 bases, with 10 bases between. CDR1 and CDR2 (germline): MNHEY, SMNVEV (reference sequence). The CDR3 here is CASSLSRRGYNEQFF. The CDR3 nucleotides are TGTGCCAGCAGTTTATCGCGAAGAGGTTACAATGAGCAGTTCTTC.

The genes are TRBV5-1 and TRBJ2-4; 11 bases fit TRBD2. The CDR3 is 18 amino acids. Germline V gene sequence: CDR1 SGHRS, CDR2 YFSETQ. J lost 0 bases, V lost 4 bases, and 9 bases had no gene match. The CDR3: CASSVSGRGVTAKNIQYF. CDR3 DNA sequence: TGCGCCAGCAGCGTTAGCGGGAGGGGAGTAACAGCCAAAAACATTCAGTACTTC. Full variable domain (rest looked up from reference TRBV5-1 and TRBJ2-4): KAGVTQTPRYLIKTRGQQVTLSCSPISGHRSVSWYQQTPGQGLQFLFEYFSETQRNKGNFPGRFSGRQFSNSRSEMNVSTLELGDSALYLCASSVSGRGVTAKNIQYFGAGTRLSVL.

This clonotype occurred a few times. The chain combines TRBV7-2 with TRBJ2-7; 9 bases are shared with TRBD2. Germline CDR1 reads SGHTA; CDR2 reads FQGNSA. The CDR3 sequence is 15 residues long. Losses at the gene ends were 5 bases for V and 6 bases for J; bases not matched to a gene: 11. CDR3 bases: TGTGCCAGCAGCCCCTTATGGCGGGAGGGAAGCGAGCAGTACTTC. The encoded protein is CASSPLWREGSEQYF.

The genes are TRBV7-2 and TRBJ2-7, with D hard to call. The CDR3 totals 16 residues. Trimming pared 0 bases from V and 4 bases from J, leaving 16 bases between. Germline V gene sequence: CDR1 SGHTA, CDR2 FQGNSA. The CDR3 reads CASSLAGVWDRYEQYF. CDR3 in DNA: TGTGCCAGCAGCTTAGCCGGTGTGTGGGATCGGTACGAGCAGTACTTC.

The genes are TRBV7-6 and TRBJ2-2; 8 bases align to TRBD1. J was trimmed by 5 bases and V by 4 bases; bases with no gene match: 12. CDR3 length: 17 residues. Looked up from germline, CDR1 is SGHVS and CDR2 is FNYEAQ. CDR3 in amino acids: CASSWRGQGAPTGELFF. CDR3 DNA sequence: TGTGCCAGCAGCTGGCGTGGGCAGGGGGCGCCTACCGGGGAGCTGTTTTTT.

The chain joins TRBV2 to TRBJ2-3; 7 bases map to TRBD1. Trimming removed 2 bases from V and 0 bases from J; junction bases left unmatched: 8. Germline V gene sequence: CDR1 SNHLY, CDR2 FYNNEI. The CDR3 extends over 17 amino acids. CDR3 bases: TGTGCCAGCAGTGAATTTCTTGGGGACAGCAGCACAGATACGCAGTATTTT. It encodes CASSEFLGDSSTDTQYF.

V and J are TRBV4-2 and TRBJ2-4, with D perhaps assigned TRBD1 or TRBD2 (6 bases each). Trimming left V 4 bases short and J 0 bases short, with 16 bases between. CDR1 is LGHNA and CDR2 is YNFKEQ in the germline V gene. This CDR3 contains 17 residues. CDR3 region: CASSPAGHQIAKNIQYF. In DNA form, the CDR3 reads TGTGCCAGCAGCCCTGCGGGACACCAAATAGCCAAAAACATTCAGTACTTC.

The chain employs TRBV10-3 and TRBJ2-4; D unresolved. Trimming shortened V by 2 bases and J by 5 bases, and 10 bases separated the two germline ends. The CDR3 spans 14 residues. The V gene's germline CDR1 is ENHRY and CDR2 SYGVKD. Here the CDR3 reads CAISEVSGQNIQYF. DNA for the CDR3: TGTGCCATCAGTGAGGTTTCTGGCCAAAACATTCAGTACTTC.

The CDR3 DNA reads as TGTGCCAGCAGCACCGGGACTAGCGGGAAGGGCAATGAGCAGTTCTTC. Protein sequence: CASSTGTSGKGNEQFF. The chain is built from TRBV2 and TRBJ2-1, with 13 bases fitting TRBD2. V lost 6 bases, J lost 6 bases, and 8 bases stayed unmatched. The germline V gene encodes CDR1 SNHLY and CDR2 FYNNEI. The CDR3 sequence is 16 residues long.

The V gene is TRBV7-9, the J gene TRBJ2-7, with 7 nucleotides matching TRBD1. This CDR3 comprises 13 residues. V was clipped by 5 bases and J by 3 bases; unmatched bases: 4. Germline assignment: CDR1 SEHNR and CDR2 FQNEAQ (reference sequence). The CDR3 loop is CASSGTAHYEQYF. The CDR3 DNA follows: TGTGCCAGCAGCGGGACAGCCCACTACGAGCAGTACTTC.

The chain has TRBV7-9 and TRBJ2-7; D is unresolved. Trimming took 5 bases from V and 2 from J, leaving 4 bases between them. The CDR3 runs to 11 residues. Germline CDR1 reads SEHNR; CDR2 reads FQNEAQ (reference sequence). CDR3 loop: CASSDPYEQYF. For the CDR3, the DNA is TGTGCCAGCAGCGACCCCTACGAGCAGTACTTC.

In its sample, this clonotype was seen many times. The chain recombines TRBV7-2 with TRBJ1-1; TRBD1 matches 7 bases. This CDR3 has 15 residues. The V and J ends lost 5 bases and 9 bases, in that order; junction bases with no gene match: 15. From germline, CDR1 is SGHTA and CDR2 FQGNSA. The chain's CDR3 is CASSTTTGSLGKAFF. CDR3 nucleotide sequence: TGTGCCAGCAGCACCACGACAGGGTCGTTGGGGAAAGCTTTCTTT. The complete variable domain, with remaining parts taken from reference TRBV7-2 and TRBJ1-1, reads GAGVSQSPSNKVTEKGKDVELRCDPISGHTALYWYRQSLGQGLEFLIYFQGNSAPDKSGLPSDRFSAERTGGSVSTLTIQRTQQEDSAVYLCASSTTTGSLGKAFFGQGTRLTVV.

The sample holds a few counts of this clonotype. The chain carries TRBV4-1 and TRBJ2-5; D uncertain. CDR1 is MGHRA, CDR2 YSYEKL, per germline. Trimming removed 3 bases from V and 0 bases from J, with 20 bases in between. The CDR3 contains 18 residues. CDR3 protein: CASSHPKGSDPYQETQYF. CDR3 in DNA: TGCGCCAGCAGCCACCCTAAGGGCAGCGACCCATACCAAGAGACCCAGTACTTC.

This clonotype was detected a few times. This sequence joins TRBV12-3 or TRBV12-4 and TRBJ1-2, with unresolved D. Trimming took off 6 bases at V and 0 bases at J, with 20 bases between the two ends. The length of the CDR3 is 17 residues. The DNA of the CDR3 is TGTGCCAGCAGACTTCGGCACGAGGGTCTTACTAACTATGGCTACACCTTC. Translation: CASRLRHEGLTNYGYTF.

This chain joins TRBV7-9 and TRBJ2-1; D is ambiguous. CDR1 is SEHNR and CDR2 is FQNEAQ in the germline V gene (reference sequence). Trimming pared 1 base from V and 5 bases from J, leaving 9 bases between. The CDR3 is 14 residues long. CDR3 nucleotides: TGTGCCAGCAGCTTAGACGGACCAAACAATGAGCAGTTCTTC. It yields the protein CASSLDGPNNEQFF. The whole variable domain, filled in from reference TRBV7-9 and TRBJ2-1, reads DTGVSQNPRHKITKRGQNVTFRCDPISEHNRLYWYRQTLGQGPEFLTYFQNEAQLEKSRLLSDRFSAERPKGSFSTLEIQRTEQGDSAMYLCASSLDGPNNEQFFGPGTRLTVL.

This clonotype was observed a few times. The chain employs TRBV24-1 and TRBJ2-7; D tentatively reads TRBD1 or TRBD2 (5 bases each). The V gene's germline CDR1 is KGHDR and CDR2 SFDVKD. The length of the CDR3 is 15 residues. V lost 3 bases to trimming and J lost 2 bases, with 13 bases between them. As DNA, the CDR3 is TGTGCCACCAGTGATCCCCGGGTGGGACCCTACGAGCAGTACTTC. Translated: CATSDPRVGPYEQYF.

This chain uses TRBV6-5 with TRBJ1-1; D is possibly TRBD1 (5 bases). Deletions cut 2 bases from V and 2 bases from J, with 9 bases between. This CDR3 is built from 14 residues. The germline CDR1 and CDR2 sequences are MNHEY and SVGAGI. The CDR3 DNA reads TGTGCCAGCAGTTACGGGGGTGCTAACACTGAAGCTTTCTTT. Translation gives CASSYGGANTEAFF.